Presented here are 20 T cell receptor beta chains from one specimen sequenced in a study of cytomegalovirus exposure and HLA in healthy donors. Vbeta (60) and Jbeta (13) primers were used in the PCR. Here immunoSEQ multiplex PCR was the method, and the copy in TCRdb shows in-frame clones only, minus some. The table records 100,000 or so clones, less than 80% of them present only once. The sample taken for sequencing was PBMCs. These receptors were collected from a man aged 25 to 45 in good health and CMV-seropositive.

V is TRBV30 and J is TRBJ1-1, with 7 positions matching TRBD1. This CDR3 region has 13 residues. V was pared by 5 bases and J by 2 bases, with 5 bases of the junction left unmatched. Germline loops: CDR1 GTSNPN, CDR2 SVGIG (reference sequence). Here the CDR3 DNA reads TGTGCCTGGGCGGGACAGACAAACACTGAAGCTTTCTTT. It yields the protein CAWAGQTNTEAFF.

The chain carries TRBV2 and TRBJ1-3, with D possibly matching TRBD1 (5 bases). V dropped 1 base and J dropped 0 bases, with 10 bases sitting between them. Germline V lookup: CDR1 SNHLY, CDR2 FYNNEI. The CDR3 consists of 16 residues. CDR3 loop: CASSEEGVHSGNTIYF. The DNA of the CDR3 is TGTGCCAGCAGTGAAGAAGGGGTCCACTCTGGAAACACCATATATTTT.

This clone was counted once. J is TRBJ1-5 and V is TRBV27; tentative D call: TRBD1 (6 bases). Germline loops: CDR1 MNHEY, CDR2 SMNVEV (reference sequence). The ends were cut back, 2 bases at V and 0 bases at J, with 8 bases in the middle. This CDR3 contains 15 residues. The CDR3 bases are TGTGCCAGCAGTTTAAACAGGGTTAGCAATCAGCCCCAGCATTTT. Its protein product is CASSLNRVSNQPQHF.

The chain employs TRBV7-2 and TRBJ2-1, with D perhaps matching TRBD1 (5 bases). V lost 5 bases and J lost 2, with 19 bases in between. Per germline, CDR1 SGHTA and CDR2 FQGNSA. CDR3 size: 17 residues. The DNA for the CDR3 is TGTGCCAGCAGCCCTCGGATACAGGCGCTTACCTACAATGAGCAGTTCTTC. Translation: CASSPRIQALTYNEQFF.

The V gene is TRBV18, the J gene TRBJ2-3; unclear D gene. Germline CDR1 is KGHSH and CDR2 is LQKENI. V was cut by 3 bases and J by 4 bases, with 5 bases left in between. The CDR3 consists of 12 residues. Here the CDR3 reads CASSPYSDTQYF. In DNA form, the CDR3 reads TGTGCCAGCTCACCGTATTCAGATACGCAGTATTTT.

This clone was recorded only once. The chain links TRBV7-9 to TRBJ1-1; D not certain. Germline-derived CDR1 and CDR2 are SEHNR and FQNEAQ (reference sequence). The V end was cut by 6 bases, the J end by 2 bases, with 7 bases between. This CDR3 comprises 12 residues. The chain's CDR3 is CASRGDNTEAFF. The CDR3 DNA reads TGTGCCAGCAGAGGAGACAACACTGAAGCTTTCTTT. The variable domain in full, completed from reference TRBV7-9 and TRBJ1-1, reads DTGVSQNPRHKITKRGQNVTFRCDPISEHNRLYWYRQTLGQGPEFLTYFQNEAQLEKSRLLSDRFSAERPKGSFSTLEIQRTEQGDSAMYLCASRGDNTEAFFGQGTRLTVV.

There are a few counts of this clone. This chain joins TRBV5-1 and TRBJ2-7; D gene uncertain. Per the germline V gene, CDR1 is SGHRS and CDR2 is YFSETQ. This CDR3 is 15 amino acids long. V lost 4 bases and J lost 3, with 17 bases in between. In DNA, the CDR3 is TGCGCCAGCAGCCTAAGAACCCTAGGCGACTACGAGCAGTACTTC. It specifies CASSLRTLGDYEQYF.

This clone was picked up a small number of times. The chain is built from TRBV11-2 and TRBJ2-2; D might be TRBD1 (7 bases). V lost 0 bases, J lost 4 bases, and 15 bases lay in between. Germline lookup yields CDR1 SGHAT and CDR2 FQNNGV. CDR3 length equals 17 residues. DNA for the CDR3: TGTGCCAGCAGCTTAGATCCCGGAGGGGGCGGCACCGGGGAGCTGTTTTTT. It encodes CASSLDPGGGGTGELFF. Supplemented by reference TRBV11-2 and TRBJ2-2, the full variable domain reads EAGVAQSPRYKIIEKRQSVAFWCNPISGHATLYWYQQILGQGPKLLIQFQNNGVVDDSQLPKDRFSAERLKGVDSTLKIQPAKLEDSAVYLCASSLDPGGGGTGELFFGEGSRLTVL.

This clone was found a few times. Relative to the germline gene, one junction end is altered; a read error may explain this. For the CDR3, the DNA is TGTGCCACCGTATCAGGGTACGAGGACGAGCAGCACTTC. Translation: CATVSGYEDEQHF. The chain carries TRBV10-3 and TRBJ2-7; D is possibly TRBD1 (5 bases). The germline V gene has CDR1 ENHRY and CDR2 SYGVKD. This CDR3 comprises 13 residues.

DNA of the CDR3: TGTGCCAGCAGCACTCAAGCGGGGGTAACCTACGAGCAGTACTTC. It encodes CASSTQAGVTYEQYF. The rearrangement joins TRBV11-2 to TRBJ2-7, with 8 bases that match TRBD2. CDR3 size: 15 residues. Germline trimming cut 5 bases from V and 2 bases from J; bases unmatched to any gene: 8. Germline V CDR1 and CDR2: SGHAT, FQNNGV. Supplemented by reference TRBV11-2 and TRBJ2-7, the full variable domain reads EAGVAQSPRYKIIEKRQSVAFWCNPISGHATLYWYQQILGQGPKLLIQFQNNGVVDDSQLPKDRFSAERLKGVDSTLKIQPAKLEDSAVYLCASSTQAGVTYEQYFGPGTRLTVT.

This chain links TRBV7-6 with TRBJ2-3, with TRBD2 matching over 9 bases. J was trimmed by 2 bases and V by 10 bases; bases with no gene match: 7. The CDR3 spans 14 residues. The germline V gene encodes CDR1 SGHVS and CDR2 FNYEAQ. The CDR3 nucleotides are TGTGCCACCGGTGTAGCGGGGGACACAGATACGCAGTATTTT. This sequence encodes CATGVAGDTDTQYF.

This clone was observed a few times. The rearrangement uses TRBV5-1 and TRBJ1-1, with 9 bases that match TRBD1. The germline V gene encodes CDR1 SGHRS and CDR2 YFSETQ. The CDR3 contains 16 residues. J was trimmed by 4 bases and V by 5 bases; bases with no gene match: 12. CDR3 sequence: CASSGQGLTVFTEAFF. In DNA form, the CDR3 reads TGCGCCAGCAGTGGACAGGGGTTGACTGTATTCACTGAAGCTTTCTTT.

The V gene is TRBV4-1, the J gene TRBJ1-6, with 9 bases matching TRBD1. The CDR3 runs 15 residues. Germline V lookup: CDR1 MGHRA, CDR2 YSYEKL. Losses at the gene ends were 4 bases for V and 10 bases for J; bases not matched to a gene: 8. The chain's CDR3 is CASSPAGQGFSPLHF. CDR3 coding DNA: TGCGCCAGCAGCCCAGCGGGACAGGGATTCTCACCCCTCCACTTT.

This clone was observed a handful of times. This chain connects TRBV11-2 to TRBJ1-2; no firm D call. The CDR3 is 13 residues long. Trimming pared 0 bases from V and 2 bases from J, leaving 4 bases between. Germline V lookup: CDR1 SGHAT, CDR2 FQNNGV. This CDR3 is CASSLDRNYGYTF. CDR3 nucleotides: TGTGCCAGCAGCTTAGACAGAAACTATGGCTACACCTTC.

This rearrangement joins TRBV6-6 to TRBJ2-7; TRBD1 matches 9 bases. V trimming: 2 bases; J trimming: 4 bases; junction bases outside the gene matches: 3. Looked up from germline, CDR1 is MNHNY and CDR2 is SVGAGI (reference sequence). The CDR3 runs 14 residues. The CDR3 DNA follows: TGTGCCAGCAGTTACGGGACAGGGTTGTACGAGCAGTACTTC. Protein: CASSYGTGLYEQYF.

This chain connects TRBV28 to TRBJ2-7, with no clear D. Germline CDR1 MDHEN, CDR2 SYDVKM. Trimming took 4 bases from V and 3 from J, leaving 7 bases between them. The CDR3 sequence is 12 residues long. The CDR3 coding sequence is TGTGCCAGCAGTTCCTCCCTCTACGAGCAGTACTTC. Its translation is CASSSSLYEQYF.

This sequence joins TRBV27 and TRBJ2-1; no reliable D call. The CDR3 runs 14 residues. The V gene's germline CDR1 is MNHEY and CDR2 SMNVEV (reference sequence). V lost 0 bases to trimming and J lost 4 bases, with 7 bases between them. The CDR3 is CASSLSALYNEQFF. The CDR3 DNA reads TGTGCCAGCAGTTTATCGGCCCTTTACAATGAGCAGTTCTTC.

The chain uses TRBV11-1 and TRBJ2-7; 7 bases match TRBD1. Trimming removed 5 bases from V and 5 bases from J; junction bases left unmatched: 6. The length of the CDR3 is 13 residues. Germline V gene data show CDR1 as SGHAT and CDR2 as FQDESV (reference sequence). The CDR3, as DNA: TGTGCCAGCAGCCCGACAGGGATGCACGAGCAGTACTTC. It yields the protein CASSPTGMHEQYF.

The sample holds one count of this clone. Here the CDR3 reads CASSQYEQYF. For the CDR3, the DNA is TGTGCCAGCAGTCAGTACGAGCAGTACTTC. The V gene is TRBV6-6, the J gene TRBJ2-7, with unresolved D. This CDR3 region has 10 residues. V lost 5 bases and J 4 bases, leaving 3 bases between the germline ends. Germline-derived CDR1 and CDR2 are MNHNY and SVGAGI (reference sequence).

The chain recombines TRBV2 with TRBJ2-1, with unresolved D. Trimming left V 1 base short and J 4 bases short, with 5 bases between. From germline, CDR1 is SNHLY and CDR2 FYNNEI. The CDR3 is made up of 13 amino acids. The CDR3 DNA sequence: TGTGCCAGCAGTGAAGGCGGATACAATGAGCAGTTCTTC. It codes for CASSEGGYNEQFF. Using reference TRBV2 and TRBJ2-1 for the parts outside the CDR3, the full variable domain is EPEVTQTPSHQVTQMGQEVILRCVPISNHLYFYWYRQILGQKVEFLVSFYNNEISEKSEIFDDQFSVERPDGSNFTLKIRSTKLEDSAMYFCASSEGGYNEQFFGPGTRLTVL.